The clone carrying this TCR beta chain was observed a single time. Its cognate antigen is unknown. This record comes from a study of cytotoxic CD8 clonotypes in ibrutinib-treated CLL. Study background: Among patients, about 24 responded partially and 2 completely; 14 then stayed remitted and roughly 12 progressed after median approximately 70 months.

Overall study results and limits: At progression, clonality fell back toward baseline after rising at ibrutinib response.

Measured with immunoSEQ multiplex PCR; TCRdb has only the in-frame clones, and not every one. The sample includes roughly 11,000 clones, 81% of them seen just once. This clonotype was obtained from a human donor with chronic lymphocytic leukemia. The sample consisted of PBMCs, taken at disease progression, from a patient treated with ibrutinib.

CDR3 bases: TGTGCCAGCAGTTTCCCAAGGGGAGGAGTGGAAAAACTGTTTTTT. Translation gives CASSFPRGGVEKLFF. The chain couples TRBV28 to TRBJ1-4; TRBD1 might be the D (5 bases). CDR3 length: 15 residues. Deletions cut 3 bases from V and 8 bases from J, with 16 bases between. Germline V gene data show CDR1 as MDHEN and CDR2 as SYDVKM.